The 5 T cell receptor beta chains below all came from one sample that was sequenced in a study of neurological immune-mediated disorders. MiXCR was run by TCRdb on the 5' RACE reads, yielding one entry per CDR3 protein. This sample has some 80,000 distinct CDR3 sequences, with 5% to 6% found just once. The sample's time point: longitudinal time-point 2. The sequenced sample was PBMCs. These receptors were taken from a woman aged 60-70 years with multiple sclerosis.

This clonotype was picked up many times. Germline is not matched at one junction end, which may reflect a read error. As DNA, the CDR3 is TGTGCCAGCTGCTTAATTAATCGGGAGCAGTACTTC. This codes for CASCLINREQYF. This chain joins TRBV7-2 and TRBJ2-7; D is unresolved. CDR3 length: 12 residues. CDR1 SGHTA and CDR2 FQGNSA come from the germline V gene.

This clonotype has more than one count but fewer than ten. This sequence joins TRBV7-6 and TRBJ2-3, with TRBD1 identical over 11 bases. Germline lookup yields CDR1 SGHVS and CDR2 FNYEAQ. Losses at the gene ends were 4 bases for V and 6 bases for J; bases not matched to a gene: 6. CDR3 size: 15 residues. The CDR3 sequence is CASSSKDRGQDTQYF. CDR3 sequence (DNA): TGTGCCAGCAGCTCAAAGGACAGGGGGCAGGATACGCAGTATTTT. Together with reference TRBV7-6 and TRBJ2-3, the CDR3 gives the full variable domain: GAGVSQSPRYKVTKRGQDVALRCDPISGHVSLYWYRQALGQGPEFLTYFNYEAQQDKSGLPNDRFSAERPEGSISTLTIQRTEQRDSAMYRCASSSKDRGQDTQYFGPGTRLTVL.

This clonotype was recorded many times. The rearrangement joins TRBV20-1 to TRBJ2-1; D perhaps matches TRBD2 (5 bases). The V gene lost 5 bases and the J gene lost 7 bases, with 12 bases spanning the gap. The germline CDR1 and CDR2 sequences are DFQATT and SNEGSKA (reference sequence). The CDR3 is 12 amino acids. CDR3 in amino acids: CSARGMGNEQFF. The CDR3 DNA reads TGCAGTGCTCGGGGTATGGGGAATGAGCAGTTCTTC.

This clonotype has ten or more counts. This chain connects TRBV7-9 to TRBJ1-4; no firm D call. The CDR3 covers 14 residues. V was clipped by 1 base and J by 5 bases, with 8 bases between them. Per the germline V gene, CDR1 is SEHNR and CDR2 is FQNEAQ (reference sequence). The CDR3 DNA sequence: TGTGCCAGCAGCTTAGATGATGGGAATGAAAAACTGTTTTTT. Translation: CASSLDDGNEKLFF.

This clonotype was recorded many times. The chain employs TRBV11-2 and TRBJ2-7; D unresolved. V dropped 5 bases and J dropped 7 bases, with 12 bases sitting between them. Germline V gene data show CDR1 as SGHAT and CDR2 as FQNNGV. The CDR3 runs to 12 residues. CDR3 nucleotides: TGTGCCAGCAGCGCCGCCGCTAAGGAGCAGTACTTC. It translates to CASSAAAKEQYF.